The 20 T cell receptor beta chains below were found in one sample sequenced in a study of blood T cells in healthy people across ages. Then a second PCR, running roughly 7 to 12 cycles, was carried out with a sample-barcoded 5' primer and a J-beta primer mix. MiXCR, run by TCRdb on the 5' RACE reads, gives a single entry per CDR3 protein. The data hold hundreds of thousands of distinct CDR3 sequences, with 48% observed a single time. Sequenced: blood. The receptors were sampled from a man younger than 40 in good health.

This clonotype appeared a few times. For the CDR3, the DNA is TGCAGTGCTAGTTCCGGGCCCTCCCAAGAGACCCAGTACTTC. Protein sequence: CSASSGPSQETQYF. This chain joins TRBV20-1 and TRBJ2-5; D ambiguous. The CDR3 is made up of 14 amino acids. Germline V gives CDR1 DFQATT, CDR2 SNEGSKA (reference sequence). V lost 3 bases, J lost 1 base, and 12 bases lay in between.

The chain is built from TRBV3-1 and TRBJ2-7, with 8 bases lining up with TRBD1. V lost 5 bases, J lost 0 bases, and 6 bases stayed unmatched. The CDR3 sequence is 15 residues long. Germline lookup yields CDR1 LGHDT and CDR2 YNNKEL (reference sequence). The CDR3, as DNA: TGTGCCAGCAGCGTCGGGACAGGTATCTCCTACGAGCAGTACTTC. This encodes CASSVGTGISYEQYF.

This chain uses TRBV20-1 with TRBJ2-3; the match to TRBD1 covers 9 bases. The CDR3 loop spans 15 amino acids. Germline lookup yields CDR1 DFQATT and CDR2 SNEGSKA (reference sequence). Losses at the gene ends were 6 bases for V and 1 base for J; bases not matched to a gene: 8. CDR3 DNA: TGCAGTGCCATACAGGGGGCGGGGGGCACAGATACGCAGTATTTT. Protein: CSAIQGAGGTDTQYF.

There are a few counts of this clonotype. The chain combines TRBV5-1 with TRBJ1-1; 8 bases map to TRBD1. This CDR3 has 14 residues. Germline trimming cut 2 bases from V and 5 bases from J; bases unmatched to any gene: 5. The germline gives CDR1 SGHRS, CDR2 YFSETQ. The CDR3 sequence is CASSLARGLTEAFF. CDR3 bases: TGCGCCAGCAGCTTAGCCAGGGGGCTAACTGAAGCTTTCTTT.

This clonotype was seen a handful of times. The chain couples TRBV7-2 to TRBJ2-5; D gene uncertain. The CDR3 extends over 16 amino acids. Trimming pared 5 bases from V and 5 bases from J, leaving 21 bases between. Germline V gene sequence: CDR1 SGHTA, CDR2 FQGNSA. The CDR3 sequence is CASSRERVGSWETQYF. CDR3 bases: TGTGCCAGCAGCCGCGAACGTGTAGGGTCGTGGGAGACCCAGTACTTC. The variable domain in full, with the rest retrieved from reference TRBV7-2 and TRBJ2-5, is GAGVSQSPSNKVTEKGKDVELRCDPISGHTALYWYRQSLGQGLEFLIYFQGNSAPDKSGLPSDRFSAERTGGSVSTLTIQRTQQEDSAVYLCASSRERVGSWETQYFGPGTRLLVL.

The CDR3 is CSAQMARLVSEQFF. CDR3 nucleotide sequence: TGCAGTGCGCAAATGGCCCGACTAGTTTCTGAGCAGTTCTTC. This chain joins TRBV20-1 and TRBJ2-1; maybe TRBD2 (6 bases). Trimming left V 6 bases short and J 9 bases short, with 21 bases between. Germline V CDR1 and CDR2: DFQATT, SNEGSKA (reference sequence). CDR3 length: 14 amino acids.

The chain recombines TRBV30 with TRBJ1-1; D might be TRBD1 (5 bases). Germline loops: CDR1 GTSNPN, CDR2 SVGIG (reference sequence). V lost 0 bases and J lost 1, with 18 bases in between. This CDR3 has 17 residues. The CDR3 DNA reads TGTGCCTGGAGTGTAGGGGTGGTCCGGGAGCGGAACACTGAAGCTTTCTTT. It translates to CAWSVGVVRERNTEAFF. The full variable domain, its missing parts supplied by reference TRBV30 and TRBJ1-1, is SQTIHQWPATLVQPVGSPLSLECTVEGTSNPNLYWYRQAAGRGLQLLFYSVGIGQISSEVPQNLSASRPQDRQFILSSKKLLLSDSGFYLCAWSVGVVRERNTEAFFGQGTRLTVV.

This clonotype was recorded a few times. The V call is TRBV9, the J call TRBJ2-7, with 8 bases lining up with TRBD2. J lost 2 bases, V lost 1 base, and 5 bases had no gene match. The CDR3 has 15 residues. Germline lookup yields CDR1 SGDLS and CDR2 YYNGEE. This CDR3 reads CASSVLAGPTYEQYF. The CDR3 DNA sequence: TGTGCCAGCAGCGTATTAGCGGGGCCAACCTACGAGCAGTACTTC.

In this sample, this clonotype turned up a few times. The chain combines TRBV4-3 with TRBJ2-1; a weak D match, TRBD2 (6 bases). The V and J ends lost 4 bases and 5 bases respectively, with 15 bases between them. Germline CDR1 LGHNA, CDR2 YSLEER. CDR3 length: 15 residues. Here the CDR3 reads CASSRGTLRNNEQFF. CDR3 bases: TGCGCCAGCAGCCGCGGGACCCTTAGGAACAATGAGCAGTTCTTC.

This clonotype was recorded once. As DNA, the CDR3 is TGTGCCAGCAGTTTTTTTGGCAGGGCAACGACCTACTATGGCTACACCTTC. Protein: CASSFFGRATTYYGYTF. V gene TRBV28 combines with J gene TRBJ1-2; D is perhaps TRBD1 (5 bases). The CDR3 sequence is 17 residues long. CDR1 and CDR2 from the germline V gene are MDHEN and SYDVKM. Trimming took off 3 bases at V and 3 bases at J, with 20 bases between the two ends.

The V call is TRBV20-1, the J call TRBJ2-4; TRBD2 agrees at 13 bases. This CDR3 comprises 12 residues. Germline V gene data show CDR1 as DFQATT and CDR2 as SNEGSKA (reference sequence). Unmatched junction bases numbered 6, after V lost 6 bases and J lost 13 bases. The CDR3 sequence: CSAWTSGGEQYF. CDR3 nucleotide sequence: TGCAGTGCCTGGACTAGCGGGGGAGAGCAGTACTTC.

The J gene is TRBJ1-2, the V gene TRBV5-1; D is uncertain. The V gene's germline CDR1 is SGHRS and CDR2 YFSETQ. The V gene lost 0 bases and the J gene lost 8 bases, with 14 bases spanning the gap. The CDR3 length is 14 residues. The CDR3 DNA reads as TGCGCCAGCAGCTTGGAGTGGGGAGGTGGCGGCTACACCTTC. This encodes CASSLEWGGGGYTF.

The chain carries TRBV4-3 and TRBJ2-6; no reliable D call. V was clipped by 0 bases and J by 0 bases, with 9 bases between them. The CDR3 totals 17 residues. The V gene's germline CDR1 is LGHNA and CDR2 YSLEER. CDR3 sequence: CASSQDPAVSGANVLTF. CDR3 nucleotide sequence: TGCGCCAGCAGCCAAGATCCGGCGGTCTCTGGGGCCAACGTCCTGACTTTC.

On this clonotype: Mismatch with germline at one junction end may stem from a read error. The chain recombines TRBV6-1 with TRBJ2-1; D ambiguous. Germline V gene data show CDR1 as MNHNS and CDR2 as SASEGT. This CDR3 has 17 residues. Here the CDR3 reads CASSEEPQWANYNEQFF. In nucleotides, the CDR3 is TGTGCCAGCAGCGAAGAACCTCAATGGGCAAACTACAATGAGCAGTTCTTC.

The chain joins TRBV25-1 to TRBJ2-7; 8 bases fit TRBD1. The germline V gene encodes CDR1 MGHDK and CDR2 SYGVNS. CDR3 length: 15 amino acids. Losses at the gene ends were 4 bases for V and 0 bases for J; bases not matched to a gene: 5. The CDR3 DNA reads as TGTGCCAGCAGTGCCTGGGGACAGGCCTCCTACGAGCAGTACTTC. Its translation: CASSAWGQASYEQYF.

This clonotype was seen only once. The J gene is TRBJ1-5, the V gene TRBV7-2; maybe TRBD1 (6 bases). V was clipped by 5 bases and J by 7 bases, with 15 bases between them. Germline V gene sequence: CDR1 SGHTA, CDR2 FQGNSA. This CDR3 contains 14 residues. In DNA form, the CDR3 reads TGTGCCAGCAGCCCGCCAGGGGCAGGGCAGCCCCAGCATTTT. Protein: CASSPPGAGQPQHF.

A few counts support this clonotype. The chain carries TRBV10-2 and TRBJ2-7; the match to TRBD2 covers 8 bases. The V gene's germline CDR1 is WSHSY and CDR2 SAAADI. The CDR3 has 15 residues. Unmatched junction bases numbered 10, after V lost 2 bases and J lost 7 bases. The CDR3 spells CASSEKRGGPREQYF. The DNA for the CDR3 is TGCGCCAGCAGTGAGAAACGGGGGGGTCCAAGGGAGCAGTACTTC.

This clonotype has only a few counts. Germline and junction disagree at one end, which may indicate a read error. The chain couples TRBV4-1 to TRBJ1-2, with TRBD1 as a possible D gene (5 bases). CDR3 length: 15 amino acids. Germline loops: CDR1 MGHRA, CDR2 YSYEKL. The CDR3 bases are TGTGCCAGCAGCCAAGATCGAGCGGGGGACTATGGCTACACCTTC. Protein product: CASSQDRAGDYGYTF.

This clonotype was recorded many times. CDR3 sequence (DNA): TGTGCCATCAGTGATCGGGGAGGGAGGCAAGAGACCCAGTACTTC. Amino acid sequence: CAISDRGGRQETQYF. The chain carries TRBV10-3 and TRBJ2-5; TRBD2 agrees at 7 bases. CDR1 is ENHRY, CDR2 SYGVKD, per germline. V was pared by 3 bases and J by 2 bases, with 6 bases of the junction left unmatched. This CDR3 is 15 amino acids long.

V gene TRBV20-1 combines with J gene TRBJ2-7; D gene unclear. Trimming pared 5 bases from V and 6 bases from J, leaving 20 bases between. The CDR3 runs to 14 residues. Germline V gene lookup returns CDR1 DFQATT and CDR2 SNEGSKA (reference sequence). CDR3 sequence: CSAHSRMGLSEQYF. For the CDR3, the DNA is TGCAGTGCTCATTCGAGGATGGGCCTCTCCGAGCAGTACTTC.